A single sample is the source of the 20 T cell receptor beta chains below, sequenced in a study of OX40 agonist ivuxolimab in advanced cancers. The data were produced by immunoSEQ multiplex PCR, yet TCRdb's version contains in-frame clones alone and is incomplete. This repertoire shows roughly 130,000 clones, over 85% found once; its top ten account for about 0.14%. Specimen: CD4+ or CD8+ T cells sorted from blood, collected in a trial of the OX40 agonist ivuxolimab. These receptors were collected from an adult with an advanced solid tumor such as melanoma, head and neck, liver or kidney cancer.

V and J are TRBV5-1 and TRBJ2-7, with D hard to call. The V end was cut by 0 bases, the J end by 3 bases, with 13 bases between. CDR3 size: 15 residues. The germline V gene has CDR1 SGHRS and CDR2 YFSETQ. The CDR3 sequence is CASSLGPSTVYEQYF. In DNA form, the CDR3 reads TGCGCCAGCAGCTTGGGCCCATCGACTGTCTACGAGCAGTACTTC.

J is TRBJ1-6 and V is TRBV19, with a weak D call TRBD1 (6 bases). With 5 bases removed from V and 7 bases from J, the gap between germline ends came to 18 bases. The CDR3 has 16 amino acids. Per the germline V gene, CDR1 is LNHDA and CDR2 is SQIVND (reference sequence). CDR3 amino acids: CASSFYRDPGNSPLHF. The CDR3 DNA reads as TGTGCCAGTAGTTTTTACAGGGATCCGGGGAATTCACCCCTCCACTTT.

This clone was observed once. The chain has TRBV10-3 and TRBJ1-2; D not resolved. The CDR3 extends over 13 amino acids. Trimming took 4 bases from V and 5 from J, leaving 11 bases between them. The germline CDR1 and CDR2 sequences are ENHRY and SYGVKD. The CDR3 sequence is CAISAGPTYGYTF. DNA of the CDR3: TGTGCCATCAGTGCTGGGCCAACATATGGCTACACCTTC.

This chain joins TRBV6-6 and TRBJ2-7; 11 bases are a match to TRBD2. With 4 bases clipped from V and 4 bases from J, the junction kept 6 bases outside the gene matches. Germline V gene lookup returns CDR1 MNHNY and CDR2 SVGAGI (reference sequence). The CDR3 runs 15 residues. DNA for the CDR3: TGTGCCAGCAGTTCTCTAGCGGGAGGAGCTTACGAGCAGTACTTC. Its translation is CASSSLAGGAYEQYF.

This chain joins TRBV28 and TRBJ1-2; 10 bases map to TRBD1. With V trimmed by 10 bases and J by 0 bases, 8 bases remained unmatched. Germline loops: CDR1 MDHEN, CDR2 SYDVKM. The CDR3 loop spans 15 amino acids. CDR3 coding DNA: TGTGCCACCCGGACAGGGGGTATCTCTAACTATGGCTACACCTTC. It encodes CATRTGGISNYGYTF.

This chain links TRBV19 with TRBJ1-1; TRBD1 aligns across 7 bases. The germline V gene encodes CDR1 LNHDA and CDR2 SQIVND (reference sequence). The V gene end was trimmed by 7 bases and the J gene end by 0 bases; junction bases not matched to a gene: 11. The CDR3 has 16 residues. CDR3 loop: CASKSPPGGMNTEAFF. Here the CDR3 DNA reads TGTGCCAGTAAAAGTCCCCCAGGGGGAATGAACACTGAAGCTTTCTTT.

The gene calls are TRBV6-6 and TRBJ1-1; a weak D match, TRBD1 (5 bases). The germline V gene encodes CDR1 MNHNY and CDR2 SVGAGI (reference sequence). CDR3 length: 14 residues. Between the trimmed V and J ends, which lost 7 bases and 6 bases, there was a span of 18 bases. The CDR3 reads CASNSPGASPEAFF. Written as DNA, the CDR3 is TGTGCCAGCAATTCCCCCGGGGCAAGCCCTGAAGCTTTCTTT.

The CDR3 sequence is CASSLGQTLAKNIQYF. CDR3 bases: TGTGCCAGCAGCTTGGGTCAGACCCTAGCCAAAAACATTCAGTACTTC. The chain carries TRBV5-6 and TRBJ2-4; no clear D. This CDR3 has 16 amino acids. V was pared by 0 bases and J by 0 bases, with 10 bases between. The V gene's germline CDR1 is SGHDT and CDR2 YYEEEE.

The V gene is TRBV6-1, the J gene TRBJ1-2; the match to TRBD1 covers 12 bases. This CDR3 region has 15 residues. V gave up 5 bases and J gave up 6 bases; unmatched junction bases: 7. Germline V gene lookup returns CDR1 MNHNS and CDR2 SASEGT. Here the CDR3 DNA reads TGTGCCAGCAGTTTCCGGGACAGGGGGCTCAATGGCTACACCTTC. This codes for CASSFRDRGLNGYTF.

This chain links TRBV5-4 with TRBJ2-3; D possibly uses TRBD1 or TRBD2 (5 bases each). Per germline, CDR1 SGHNT and CDR2 YYREEE (reference sequence). Trimming shortened V by 0 bases and J by 0 bases, and 8 bases separated the two germline ends. The CDR3 runs 15 residues. CDR3 protein: CASSLEGPSTDTQYF. The CDR3 nucleotides are TGTGCCAGCAGCTTGGAGGGACCTAGCACAGATACGCAGTATTTT. The full variable domain, completed using reference TRBV5-4 and TRBJ2-3, is ETGVTQSPTHLIKTRGQQVTLRCSSQSGHNTVSWYQQALGQGPQFIFQYYREEENGRGNFPPRFSGLQFPNYSSELNVNALELDDSALYLCASSLEGPSTDTQYFGPGTRLTVL.

The rearrangement links TRBV2 to TRBJ1-5; TRBD1 aligns across 7 bases. This CDR3 is 13 amino acids long. After removal of 8 bases from V and 6 bases from J, the junction contained 7 bases not matched to a gene. CDR1 is SNHLY and CDR2 is FYNNEI in the germline V gene. This CDR3 reads CASAQGETQPQHF. CDR3 bases: TGTGCCAGCGCCCAGGGGGAGACTCAGCCCCAGCATTTT. Supplemented by reference TRBV2 and TRBJ1-5, the full variable domain reads EPEVTQTPSHQVTQMGQEVILRCVPISNHLYFYWYRQILGQKVEFLVSFYNNEISEKSEIFDDQFSVERPDGSNFTLKIRSTKLEDSAMYFCASAQGETQPQHFGDGTRLSIL.

The chain joins TRBV19 to TRBJ2-3, with 7 bases fitting TRBD1. This CDR3 is built from 14 residues. The germline V gene has CDR1 LNHDA and CDR2 SQIVND (reference sequence). V was clipped by 9 bases and J by 2 bases; unmatched bases: 8. CDR3 loop: CASKQGTATDTQYF. The CDR3 nucleotides read TGTGCCAGCAAACAGGGGACAGCCACAGATACGCAGTATTTT.

The V call is TRBV19, the J call TRBJ1-2, with D possibly matching TRBD1 (5 bases). CDR3 length: 17 amino acids. Per germline, CDR1 LNHDA and CDR2 SQIVND (reference sequence). Trimming pared 5 bases from V and 1 base from J, leaving 20 bases between. CDR3 nucleotides: TGTGCCAGTAGTCTCACCTGGGACGTAGCCCTTAACTATGGCTACACCTTC. This gives the protein CASSLTWDVALNYGYTF.

This chain joins TRBV6-5 and TRBJ1-1; D remains unclear. The V end was cut by 7 bases, the J end by 1 base, with 7 bases between. Germline loops: CDR1 MNHEY, CDR2 SVGAGI. CDR3 length equals 12 residues. This chain's CDR3 is CASKEGNTEAFF. DNA of the CDR3: TGTGCCAGCAAAGAGGGGAACACTGAAGCTTTCTTT.

The chain has TRBV5-1 and TRBJ2-3, with a tentative D call TRBD1 (5 bases). This CDR3 has 20 residues. Trimming took 0 bases from V and 1 from J, leaving 24 bases between them. Germline CDR1 SGHRS, CDR2 YFSETQ. The CDR3 sequence is CASSLDPVTAGLGGTDTQYF. The DNA of the CDR3 is TGCGCCAGCAGCTTGGATCCGGTTACCGCAGGGTTAGGGGGCACAGATACGCAGTATTTT. The complete variable domain, with remaining parts taken from reference TRBV5-1 and TRBJ2-3, reads KAGVTQTPRYLIKTRGQQVTLSCSPISGHRSVSWYQQTPGQGLQFLFEYFSETQRNKGNFPGRFSGRQFSNSRSEMNVSTLELGDSALYLCASSLDPVTAGLGGTDTQYFGPGTRLTVL.

J is TRBJ2-7 and V is TRBV5-1; the D gene is possibly TRBD1 (6 bases). Trimming removed 4 bases from V and 4 bases from J, with 15 bases in between. Germline V CDR1 and CDR2: SGHRS, YFSETQ. There are 14 residues in the CDR3. CDR3: CASSMGQGLYEQYF. The CDR3 bases are TGCGCCAGCAGCATGGGACAAGGATTATACGAGCAGTACTTC.

This clone has just a few counts. The chain employs TRBV5-5 and TRBJ1-5, with D maybe TRBD1 (5 bases). V lost 4 bases to trimming and J lost 6 bases, with 20 bases between them. CDR1 and CDR2 from the germline V gene are SGHKS and YYEKEE (reference sequence). The CDR3 extends over 16 amino acids. The CDR3 coding sequence is TGTGCCAGCAGCCCGTCTGTCGACAGCCGAGGTCAGCCCCAGCATTTT. It is translated as CASSPSVDSRGQPQHF.

This clone was detected a few times. The genes are TRBV11-2 and TRBJ2-7; the D is unclear. This CDR3 contains 15 residues. Germline values: CDR1 SGHAT, CDR2 FQNNGV. Trimming left V 5 bases short and J 4 bases short, with 18 bases between. CDR3 DNA sequence: TGTGCCAGCAGCCCCCGTTCGGGTAGGAGTTACGAGCAGTACTTC. Protein product: CASSPRSGRSYEQYF.

V is TRBV19 and J is TRBJ1-6, with 7 bases lining up with TRBD1. The CDR3 runs 15 residues. The J segment lost 4 bases and the V segment lost 5 bases, leaving 5 bases of the junction unmatched. Germline lookup yields CDR1 LNHDA and CDR2 SQIVND (reference sequence). The CDR3 DNA reads as TGTGCCAGTAGTCGGTCGGGACAGTATAATTCACCCCTCCACTTT. Protein sequence: CASSRSGQYNSPLHF.

The gene calls are TRBV7-2 and TRBJ2-5; 11 bases are a match to TRBD2. The junction had 7 bases not matched to a gene; V was cut back by 5 bases and J by 5 bases. CDR3 length equals 15 residues. CDR1 and CDR2 (germline): SGHTA, FQGNSA. The CDR3 DNA is TGTGCCAGCAGCCTCAGACTAGCGGGAAGGGAGACCCAGTACTTC. This encodes CASSLRLAGRETQYF.